The TCR beta chain described here comes from a study of shared clonotypes between healthy human individuals. Assay used: immunoSEQ multiplex PCR; TCRdb lists only in-frame clones, some missing. The top ten hold around 0.37% of the sample, which has fewer than 2.5 million clones, approximately 94% seen once. The study drew all its donors from Caucasian adults living in Nashville, Tennessee. The sequencing input was naive CD4+ T cells from PBMCs. Noted subset: CD45RA+ positively selected. This receptor was obtained from a man between 18 and 29 years old in good health. Some clones in this sample may be carry-over from other donors' samples.

CDR3 sequence: CASSRPGLHYNEQFF. CDR3 sequence (DNA): TGTGCCAGCAGCCGACCGGGACTACACTACAATGAGCAGTTCTTC. The rearrangement uses TRBV2 and TRBJ2-1, with 7 bases matching TRBD2. From germline, CDR1 is SNHLY and CDR2 FYNNEI. This CDR3 spans 15 amino acids. V was clipped by 6 bases and J by 3 bases; unmatched bases: 8.